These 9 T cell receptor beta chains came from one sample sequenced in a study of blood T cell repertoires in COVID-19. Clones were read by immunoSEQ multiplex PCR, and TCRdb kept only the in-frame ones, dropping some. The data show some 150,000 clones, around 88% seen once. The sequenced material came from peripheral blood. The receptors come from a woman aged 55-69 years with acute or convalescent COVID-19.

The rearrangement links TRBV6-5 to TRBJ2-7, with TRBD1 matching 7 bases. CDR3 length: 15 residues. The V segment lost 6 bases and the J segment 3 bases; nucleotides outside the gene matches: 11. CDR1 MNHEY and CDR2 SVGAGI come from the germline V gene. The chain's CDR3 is CASSPTGTVNYEQYF. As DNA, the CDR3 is TGTGCCAGCAGCCCAACCGGGACAGTCAACTACGAGCAGTACTTC.

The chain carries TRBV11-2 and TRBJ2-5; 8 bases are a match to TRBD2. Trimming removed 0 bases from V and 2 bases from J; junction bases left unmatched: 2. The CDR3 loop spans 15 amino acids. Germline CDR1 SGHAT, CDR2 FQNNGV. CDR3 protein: CASSLDTGGQETQYF. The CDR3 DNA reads TGTGCCAGCAGCTTAGACACGGGGGGGCAAGAGACCCAGTACTTC. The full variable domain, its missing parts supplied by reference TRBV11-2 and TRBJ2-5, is EAGVAQSPRYKIIEKRQSVAFWCNPISGHATLYWYQQILGQGPKLLIQFQNNGVVDDSQLPKDRFSAERLKGVDSTLKIQPAKLEDSAVYLCASSLDTGGQETQYFGPGTRLLVL.

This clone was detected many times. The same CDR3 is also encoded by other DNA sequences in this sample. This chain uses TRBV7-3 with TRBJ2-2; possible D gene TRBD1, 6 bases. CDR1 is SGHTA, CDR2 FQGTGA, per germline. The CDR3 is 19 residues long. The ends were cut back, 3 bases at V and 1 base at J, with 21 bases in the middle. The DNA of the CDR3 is TGTGCCAGCAGCTTGTTTGAACTGAATCCGGGACAGAACACCGGGGAGCTGTTTTTT. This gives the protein CASSLFELNPGQNTGELFF.

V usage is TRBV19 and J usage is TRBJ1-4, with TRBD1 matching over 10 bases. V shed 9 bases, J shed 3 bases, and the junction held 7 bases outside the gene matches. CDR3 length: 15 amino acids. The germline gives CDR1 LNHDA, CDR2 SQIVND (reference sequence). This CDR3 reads CASRDRGVANEKLFF. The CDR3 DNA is TGTGCCAGCCGGGACAGGGGTGTTGCTAATGAAAAACTGTTTTTT.

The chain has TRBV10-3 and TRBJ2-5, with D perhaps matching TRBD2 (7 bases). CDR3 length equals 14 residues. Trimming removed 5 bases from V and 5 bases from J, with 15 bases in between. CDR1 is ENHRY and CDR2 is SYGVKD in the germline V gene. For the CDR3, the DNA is TGTGCCATCAGTTACGATAGGGGGGGGGAGACCCAGTACTTC. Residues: CAISYDRGGETQYF.

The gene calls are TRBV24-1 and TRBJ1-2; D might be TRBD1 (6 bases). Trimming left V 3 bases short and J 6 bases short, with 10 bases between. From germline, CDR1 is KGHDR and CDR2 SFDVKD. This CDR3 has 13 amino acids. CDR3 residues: CATSDTGSHGYTF. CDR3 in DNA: TGTGCCACCAGTGATACAGGGTCGCATGGCTACACCTTC.

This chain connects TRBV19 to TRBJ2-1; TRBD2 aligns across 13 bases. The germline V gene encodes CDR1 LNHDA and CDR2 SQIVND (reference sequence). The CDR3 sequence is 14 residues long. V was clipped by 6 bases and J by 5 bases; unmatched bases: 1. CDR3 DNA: TGTGCCAGTAGAGGGACTAGCGGGAACAATGAGCAGTTCTTC. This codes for CASRGTSGNNEQFF.

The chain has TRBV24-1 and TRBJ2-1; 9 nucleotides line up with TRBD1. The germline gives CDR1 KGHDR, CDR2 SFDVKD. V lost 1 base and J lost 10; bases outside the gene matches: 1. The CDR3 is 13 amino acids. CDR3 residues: CATSDFTGGEQFF. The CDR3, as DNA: TGTGCCACCAGTGATTTCACAGGGGGCGAGCAGTTCTTC.

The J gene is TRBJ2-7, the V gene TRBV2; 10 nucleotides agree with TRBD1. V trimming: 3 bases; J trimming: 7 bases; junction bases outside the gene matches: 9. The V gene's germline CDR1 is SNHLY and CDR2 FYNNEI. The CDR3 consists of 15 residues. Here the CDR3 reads CASSERRQGAGEQYF. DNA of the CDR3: TGTGCCAGCAGTGAGAGACGACAGGGGGCAGGGGAGCAGTACTTC.